These T cell receptor beta chains were read from a single sample in a study of T cell responses to AZD1222 COVID-19 vaccine. Profiling relied on immunoSEQ multiplex PCR, and the TCRdb table lists in-frame clones only, not all of them. The data contain about 110,000 clones, around 90% of them seen just once; the ten biggest clones take up 3.5% to 4.5%. The material sequenced was peripheral blood, taken on day 0 of AZD1222 vaccination. The receptors derive from an adult in good health. Both conserved end residues are part of each CDR3. D genes are given only for firm matches. Clone size appears in some rows only: once, few, many, or a class for an expanded clone.

TRBV6-5,.,.,TRBJ2-7,CANSQGIHSYEQYF,TGTGCCAACAGCCAAGGCATCCACTCCTACGAGCAGTACTTC
TRBV7-2,.,.,TRBJ2-5,CASSSAFQETQYF,TGTGCCAGCAGCTCCGCATTTCAAGAGACCCAGTACTTC
TRBV4-1,.,.,TRBJ2-1,CASSQELNEQFF,TGCGCCAGCAGCCAAGAGTTGAATGAGCAGTTCTTC
TRBV29-1,.,once,TRBJ2-1,CSVSGVLQEQFF,TGCAGCGTTAGTGGGGTTCTTCAGGAGCAGTTCTTC
TRBV28,TRBD1,.,TRBJ1-1,CASSSQGVGNTEAFF,TGTGCCAGCAGTTCTCAGGGGGTTGGGAACACTGAAGCTTTCTTT
TRBV5-6,.,.,TRBJ1-3,CASSSRGTNSGNTIYF,TGTGCCAGCAGCTCGAGAGGGACAAACTCTGGAAACACCATATATTTT
TRBV2,TRBD1,.,TRBJ1-1,CASPPPDRGTEAFF,TGTGCCAGCCCCCCCCCGGACAGGGGTACTGAAGCTTTCTTT
TRBV6-5,TRBD1,.,TRBJ1-2,CASSYSTGRGNYGYTF,TGTGCCAGCAGTTACTCGACAGGGAGAGGAAACTATGGCTACACCTTC
TRBV2,.,.,TRBJ2-3,CASRTRGLTDTQYF,TGTGCCAGCAGGACCCGGGGGCTCACAGATACGCAGTATTTT
TRBV19,TRBD2,once,TRBJ2-1,CASSTFRGLAGARNEQFF,TGTGCCAGTAGTACCTTTAGGGGACTAGCGGGAGCTAGGAATGAGCAGTTCTTC
TRBV12-5,.,once,TRBJ1-1,CASGLVRLLLRGEGTEAFF,TGTGCTAGTGGTTTGGTACGCCTATTGTTGAGGGGAGAGGGGACTGAAGCTTTCTTT
TRBV18,TRBD2,once,TRBJ2-2,CASSPAGVGTGELFF,TGTGCCAGCTCACCAGCGGGAGTGGGGACCGGGGAGCTGTTTTTT
TRBV28,.,few,TRBJ1-1,CASSIRRFTEAFF,TGTGCCAGCAGTATTCGACGTTTCACTGAAGCTTTCTTT
TRBV6-2/TRBV6-3,TRBD1,.,TRBJ1-2,CASRYPGQRRGYTF,TGTGCCAGCAGGTACCCGGGACAGCGGAGGGGCTACACCTTC
TRBV6-1,.,.,TRBJ1-5,CASSEGDSPSEPQHF,TGTGCCAGCAGTGAAGGAGACAGCCCTTCGGAGCCCCAGCATTTT
TRBV19,TRBD1,few,TRBJ2-7,CASSPLRTGGNYEQYF,TGTGCCAGTAGCCCCCTGAGGACAGGGGGCAATTACGAGCAGTACTTC
TRBV6-4,.,.,TRBJ1-2,CASSGFRGPYGYTF,TGTGCCAGCAGTGGGTTCAGGGGCCCGTATGGCTACACCTTC
TRBV27,.,.,TRBJ2-3,CASSLWGQSDTQYF,TGTGCCAGTAGCTTATGGGGGCAGTCAGATACGCAGTATTTT
TRBV9,.,.,TRBJ1-1,CASSVVGLGGANTEAFF,TGTGCCAGCAGCGTAGTGGGGTTGGGGGGTGCGAACACTGAAGCTTTCTTT
TRBV7-9,.,.,TRBJ1-6,CASSLIRLGNSPLHF,TGTGCCAGCAGCTTAATTCGGTTAGGTAACTCACCCCTCCACTTT